Below, one T cell receptor (beta chain) is given with its context. Its antigen is currently unknown. The data are from a study of T cells expressing NK-cell markers. Study details: The study drew TCR beta repertoires from sorted CD3+CD56+NKG2C+, CD3+CD56+NKG2C- and CD3+CD56-NKG2C+ T cells. Notes on the study in general: Uncertainty persisted over the HCMV specificity of expanded NKG2C+ T cell clones.

CDR3 length equals 15 residues. Germline lookup yields CDR1 MNHEY and CDR2 SVGEGT. For TCR beta, cDNA was produced by 5'RACE template switching with UMIs. TCRdb reprocessed the 5' RACE reads and stores each CDR3 protein as one record, lacking DNA. The table gives over 250,000 distinct CDR3 sequences; the top ten clones make up 4.2% of it. This chain joins TRBV6-2 or TRBV6-3 and TRBJ2-7; the D call from TCRdb, TRBD2, cannot be confirmed without DNA. The sample taken for sequencing was blood T cells: a sorted CD56 or NKG2C T cell subset, CD4+ or CD8+ T cells, or bulk PBMC T cells (not recorded which). The receptor was derived from a woman aged 18-70 years in good health. CDR3 loop: CASKSQGSSSYEQYF.